The present entry profiles one T cell receptor (beta chain) with its context. Its specificity is not known. The record originates from a study of T cell responses to AZD1222 COVID-19 vaccine. General observations from the study: Unmutated variant regions reportedly attract nearly half of all spike-specific TCRs.

Profiling relied on immunoSEQ multiplex PCR, and the TCRdb table lists in-frame clones only, not all of them. Of approximately 92,000 clones in the sample, about 90% are singletons; the top ten hold 7.5%. This specimen consisted of peripheral blood, obtained on day 0 of AZD1222 vaccination. This receptor was obtained from an adult in good health.

The DNA for the CDR3 is TGCGCCAGCAGCTTGTACAGGGGGACGAATGAAAAACTGTTTTTT. Translated: CASSLYRGTNEKLFF. V usage is TRBV5-1 and J usage is TRBJ1-4, with 8 bases matching TRBD1. Germline loops: CDR1 SGHRS, CDR2 YFSETQ. The length of the CDR3 is 15 residues. V was pared by 1 base and J by 5 bases, with 4 bases of the junction left unmatched.